These 3 T cell receptor beta chains were sequenced from one sample in a study of shared clonotypes between healthy human individuals. Sequencing used immunoSEQ multiplex PCR; TCRdb keeps in-frame clones, though not all of them. Here the sample spans under 2.5 million clones, approximately 90% being singletons. The specimen was naive CD4+ T cells from PBMCs. Subset denoted: CD45RA+ positively selected. Receptor source: a man aged 18-30 years in good health. Some clones in this sample may be carry-over from other donors' samples.

This chain links TRBV13 with TRBJ2-7; TRBD2 aligns across 10 bases. After removal of 6 bases from V and 2 bases from J, the junction contained 4 bases not matched to a gene. Germline V gene lookup returns CDR1 PRHDT and CDR2 FYEKMQ (reference sequence). The CDR3 extends over 14 amino acids. The DNA of the CDR3 is TGTGCCAGCAGGAGAGCGGGAGGGCCCTACGAGCAGTACTTC. It is translated as CASRRAGGPYEQYF.

A single count supports this clone. The CDR3 DNA is TGTGCCAGCAGCTCGGGACAGGTTTCACCCCTCCACTTT. This encodes CASSSGQVSPLHF. The rearrangement joins TRBV7-9 to TRBJ1-6; 8 bases fit TRBD1. Germline lookup yields CDR1 SEHNR and CDR2 FQNEAQ (reference sequence). J was trimmed by 9 bases and V by 4 bases; bases with no gene match: 2. The CDR3 contains 13 residues.

V is TRBV19 and J is TRBJ1-5, with 8 bases matching TRBD1. Germline trimming cut 6 bases from V and 4 bases from J; bases unmatched to any gene: 2. Germline V gene sequence: CDR1 LNHDA, CDR2 SQIVND (reference sequence). This CDR3 comprises 13 residues. The CDR3 DNA reads TGTGCCAGTAGGAGGGACAGGAATCAGCCCCAGCATTTT. It yields the protein CASRRDRNQPQHF.